This T cell receptor (beta chain) was retrieved from a study of shared clonotypes between healthy human individuals. Study-level background: CD8 memory received one plate per donor, CD8 naive two, CD4 memory three and CD4 naive three.

An assay was performed, and its level was deep. Sequencing used immunoSEQ multiplex PCR; TCRdb keeps in-frame clones, though not all of them. The sample shows a few million clones, more than 80% of them seen only once. Healthy HIV-negative adults with no recent acute infections or vaccinations were recruited as donors. Both subsets, CD45RA+ naive and CD45RA-negative memory, were split from the CD4+ cells. V was shortened by 0 bases and J by 14 bases, with 17 bases between the two germline ends. Germline V CDR1 and CDR2: MNHEY, SVGAGI. CDR3 length: 15 residues. This clonotype was obtained from a man younger than 35 in good health. Sequencing was carried out using naive CD4+ T cells sorted from blood. Subset meaning: CD45RA+ positively selected. This sequence joins TRBV6-5 and TRBJ1-6, with a tentative D call TRBD1 (6 bases). For the CDR3, the DNA is TGTGCCAGCAGTTACTCGGGGGGCTCTTATGAGTCCCTCCACTTT. It codes for CASSYSGGSYESLHF.